A selection of T cell receptor beta chains follows, all from one sample in a study of T cell changes during pregnancy in multiple sclerosis. The data were produced by immunoSEQ multiplex PCR, yet TCRdb's version contains in-frame clones alone and is incomplete. The sample gives more than 55,000 clones, roughly 91% of which show up once; approximately 2% is in the top ten. The material was peripheral blood, obtained in the third trimester of pregnancy. The source of these receptors is a female donor in good health, enrolled as a control in a pregnancy study. Each CDR3 is given with its conserved first and last residue. A D gene is named only where the DNA matches it firmly. Size is stated for part of the rows, as once, few or many counts, or as a class when the clone is expanded.

V gene	D gene	clone size	J gene	CDR3 DNA	CDR3 protein
TRBV5-1	TRBD2	NA	TRBJ2-1	TGCGCCAGCAGCTCCGCGACGAAAAGCGGGGGGGGCAATGAGCAGTTCTTC	CASSSATKSGGGNEQFF
TRBV10-2	NA	NA	TRBJ1-2	TGCGCCAGCAGCTCAGACAGGAGCTATGGCTACACCTTC	CASSSDRSYGYTF
TRBV6-5	NA	NA	TRBJ1-4	TGTGCCAGCAGTGACCAGGGTTTGAGTGAAAAACTGTTTTTT	CASSDQGLSEKLFF
TRBV7-9	NA	NA	TRBJ1-5	TGTGCCAGCAGCTCCGGGATCAATAGCAATCAGCCCCAGCATTTT	CASSSGINSNQPQHF
TRBV7-8	TRBD2	NA	TRBJ2-1	TGTGCCAGCAGCCTCAGGACTAGCGGGGGTTCCTCCTACAATGAGCAGTTCTTC	CASSLRTSGGSSYNEQFF
TRBV5-5	NA	few	TRBJ1-3	TGTGCCAGCAGCTGGGCGGGGAGCCCTGACTCTGGAAACACCATATATTTT	CASSWAGSPDSGNTIYF
TRBV7-9	TRBD1	NA	TRBJ1-1	TGTGCCAGCAGCGAGGGGTGGGTTGGCAGGGGGTCAAACACTGAAGCTTTCTTT	CASSEGWVGRGSNTEAFF
TRBV5-1	NA	NA	TRBJ1-4	TGCGCCAGCAGCCCGAACGGGGGTCATGAAAAACTGTTTTTT	CASSPNGGHEKLFF
TRBV7-9	TRBD1	NA	TRBJ1-2	TGTGCCAGCAGCTTAGGAGGGACAGGGGGGATTAATGGCTACACCTTC	CASSLGGTGGINGYTF
TRBV7-7	TRBD2	NA	TRBJ2-2	TGTGCTAGCAGCTTAAGGACTAGCGGACCGAACACCGGGGAGCTGTTTTTT	CASSLRTSGPNTGELFF
TRBV2	TRBD2	NA	TRBJ2-7	TGTGCCAGCAGGAGGACTAGCGGCGGCTACGAGCAGTACTTC	CASRRTSGGYEQYF
TRBV28	TRBD2	once	TRBJ2-1	TGTGCCAGCAGAGATAGCGGGAACTCCTACAATGAGCAGTTCTTC	CASRDSGNSYNEQFF
TRBV7-8	TRBD2	NA	TRBJ2-3	TGTGCCAGCAGCTTAGAATGGGCGGGAGGGCAAGATACGCAGTATTTT	CASSLEWAGGQDTQYF
TRBV10-3	NA	NA	TRBJ2-1	TGTGCCATCCAAACCGACCTCGAGGATGAGCAGTTCTTC	CAIQTDLEDEQFF
TRBV30	TRBD2	NA	TRBJ2-1	TGTGCCTGGGGACCGCGGCTAGCGGGGCCTGGCACCTACAATGAGCAGTTCTTC	CAWGPRLAGPGTYNEQFF
TRBV5-1	NA	NA	TRBJ2-5	TGCGCCAGCAGCTCGGTAAGGGGTACTGGGGAGACCCAGTACTTC	CASSSVRGTGETQYF
TRBV6-5	NA	NA	TRBJ2-7	TGTGCCAGCAGTCTTAATTACGAGCAGTACTTC	CASSLNYEQYF
TRBV27	NA	few	TRBJ2-1	TGTGCCAGCGGGGGTGGGAGGAATGAGCAGTTCTTC	CASGGGRNEQFF
TRBV30	TRBD1	NA	TRBJ1-2	TGTGCCTGGAGTGCTAACCTACAGGGGGCAGGCGGCTACACCTTC	CAWSANLQGAGGYTF
TRBV4-2	NA	NA	TRBJ2-1	TGTGCCAGCAGCCAACCTATCATGTCGGGGACACCCTACAATGAGCAGTTCTTC	CASSQPIMSGTPYNEQFF
TRBV19	NA	NA	TRBJ2-5	TGTGCCAGTAGTGACGGGTACCAAGAGACCCAGTACTTC	CASSDGYQETQYF
TRBV2	TRBD1	NA	TRBJ1-2	TGTGCCATACAACAGGGGGCCGCTAACTATGGCTACACCTTC	CAIQQGAANYGYTF
TRBV20-1	NA	NA	TRBJ1-3	TGCAGTGCTAGTCTCGGAAACACCATATATTTT	CSASLGNTIYF
TRBV5-1	NA	NA	TRBJ2-7	TGCGCCAGCAGCTTACAGGGTGGGAACGAGCAGTACTTC	CASSLQGGNEQYF
TRBV7-9	TRBD1	NA	TRBJ2-3	TGTGCCAGCAGAACAGGGGGCGCGGATACGCAGTATTTT	CASRTGGADTQYF
TRBV9	TRBD2	NA	TRBJ2-7	TGTGCCAGCAGCGTAGCGGCTAGCGGGGGATTTTACGAGCAGTACTTC	CASSVAASGGFYEQYF
TRBV5-1	TRBD1	NA	TRBJ1-1	TGCGCCAGCAGCCTAGGGACAGCGGGTGAAGCTTTCTTT	CASSLGTAGEAFF
TRBV6-4	TRBD2	NA	TRBJ2-5	TGTGCCAGCAGTGCCGGGACTAGCGGGAGGGAGACCCAGTACTTC	CASSAGTSGRETQYF
TRBV5-4	TRBD2	NA	TRBJ2-3	TGTGCCAGCAGGGTACTAGCGGGGGGAAGCACAGATACGCAGTATTTT	CASRVLAGGSTDTQYF
TRBV7-9	NA	NA	TRBJ1-4	TGTGCCAGCAGCTTAGCGGGGGAGGGCCCCCATGAAAAACTGTTTTTT	CASSLAGEGPHEKLFF
TRBV2	TRBD1	NA	TRBJ2-7	TGTGCCAGCAGTGACCGGACAGGGGGGATCTACGAGCAGTACTTC	CASSDRTGGIYEQYF
TRBV28	TRBD2	NA	TRBJ2-1	TGTGCCAGCAGGCCAGGACTAGCGGGAAGTAATGAGCAGTTCTTC	CASRPGLAGSNEQFF
TRBV6-1	TRBD1	NA	TRBJ1-2	TGTGCCAGCGTCCAACAGGGGCCCGGCTATGGCTACACCTTC	CASVQQGPGYGYTF
TRBV19	TRBD1	NA	TRBJ2-3	TGTGCCAGTAGTATAGGAGGGACAGGTTCAGATACGCAGTATTTT	CASSIGGTGSDTQYF
TRBV7-8	TRBD1	NA	TRBJ1-1	TGTGCCAGCAGCTTAGTGCGCAGGGGGCTATACACTTTCTTT	CASSLVRRGLYTFF
TRBV5-1	TRBD1	NA	TRBJ1-4	TGCGCCAGCAGCCGGGGACAGGGGGATGAAAAACTGTTTTTT	CASSRGQGDEKLFF
TRBV6-5	TRBD2	NA	TRBJ2-2	TGTGCCAGCAGCACCAGCGGGGAGAACACCGGGGAGCTGTTTTTT	CASSTSGENTGELFF
TRBV7-2	NA	NA	TRBJ2-1	TGTGCCAGCAGTCTCGCACTGCTCCTAGACAATGAGCAGTTCTTC	CASSLALLLDNEQFF
TRBV4-1	TRBD1	few	TRBJ2-3	TGCGCCAGCACTCAGGGGGTCTTCACAGATACGCAGTATTTT	CASTQGVFTDTQYF
TRBV10-3	TRBD1	NA	TRBJ1-1	TGTGCCATCAGTGAGAGACAGGGGTCGAATGAAGCTTTCTTT	CAISERQGSNEAFF
TRBV2	TRBD1	NA	TRBJ2-5	TGTGCCAGCAGCCAAAACGGACAGGGCGGCGAGACCCAGTACTTC	CASSQNGQGGETQYF
TRBV19	TRBD1	NA	TRBJ2-7	TGTGCCAGTTCCGGGACAGGGGGCGACGAGCAGTACTTC	CASSGTGGDEQYF
TRBV19	NA	NA	TRBJ2-5	TGTGCCAGTAATAATCTACAGGGTTCTGGAGAGACCCAGTACTTC	CASNNLQGSGETQYF
TRBV14	NA	once	TRBJ1-2	TGTGCCAGCAGCCCATACCACAGGTCTGGAGGCTACACCTTC	CASSPYHRSGGYTF
TRBV27	TRBD1	NA	TRBJ1-5	TGTGCCAGCAGCGACAGGGTGGCTCAGCCCCAGCATTTT	CASSDRVAQPQHF
TRBV5-8	TRBD1	once	TRBJ2-4	TGTGCCAGCAGCTCCTTTCGGGACAGGGATCTACTGGGGGCCAAAAACATTCAGTACTTC	CASSSFRDRDLLGAKNIQYF
TRBV11-3	NA	NA	TRBJ1-1	TGTGCCAGCAGCGACAGCGGGTTCGCCGCTGAAGCTTTCTTT	CASSDSGFAAEAFF
TRBV5-1	NA	NA	TRBJ1-3	TGCGCCAGCAGCATGACAGAAACGAGAGACACCATATATTTT	CASSMTETRDTIYF
TRBV27	NA	NA	TRBJ2-2	TGTGCCAGCAGTTCCACAGCGAACACCGGGGAGCTGTTTTTT	CASSSTANTGELFF
TRBV29-1	NA	NA	TRBJ2-4	TGCAGCGTTCTGGGAGACCGGAGGAACATTCAGTACTTC	CSVLGDRRNIQYF
TRBV29-1	NA	NA	TRBJ2-3	TGCAGCGTTGTGGGGAGGGGGTGGAAGACAGATACGCAGTATTTT	CSVVGRGWKTDTQYF
TRBV19	NA	NA	TRBJ1-2	TGTGCCAGTACCATGGGGGGAAAGGCTAACTATGGCTACACCTTC	CASTMGGKANYGYTF